This T cell receptor (beta chain) was obtained from a study of blood T cells in healthy people across ages. Overall study findings and caveats: The CMV status of each donor remained undetermined, and this could have confounded shifts in expanded clonotypes.

This clonotype was counted between two and nine times. Its antigen is unknown. It was with a sample-barcoded 5' primer and a J-beta primer mix that a second PCR of about 7 to 12 cycles was run. TCRdb passed the 5' RACE reads through MiXCR, listing each CDR3 protein once. Of about 970,000 distinct CDR3 sequences in the sample, roughly 50% are singletons; the top ten hold 20% to 25%. The CDR3 contains 14 residues. Germline CDR1 is DFQATT and CDR2 is SNEGSKA (reference sequence). The sequencing sample was made of blood. The gene calls are TRBV20-1 and TRBJ2-5; no firm D call. The better agreement between TRBJ2-7 and the DNA end casts doubt on the J call. The TCR originated in a woman aged 60-75 years in good health. The CDR3 region has the DNA TGCAGTGCTAGAGGGGGTAGAATGGAATCCGAGCAGTACTTC. It encodes CSARGGRMESEQYF.